This entry lists 23 T cell receptor beta chains sequenced from one sample in a study of cytomegalovirus exposure and HLA in healthy donors. The PCR had 60 Vbeta and 13 Jbeta primers. Repertoires were generated with immunoSEQ multiplex PCR, while TCRdb's copy carries only in-frame clones and drops some. The repertoire holds 90,000 to 120,000 clones, with 65% to 85% as singletons. The sample consisted of PBMCs. The receptors stem from a man in his thirties or forties in good health and CMV-seronegative.

The V and J genes are TRBV19 and TRBJ2-7; D is perhaps TRBD1 (6 bases). The CDR3 runs to 14 residues. The germline V gene encodes CDR1 LNHDA and CDR2 SQIVND (reference sequence). Between the trimmed V and J ends, which lost 5 bases and 2 bases, there was a span of 13 bases. In nucleotides, the CDR3 is TGTGCCAGTAGTCCCGGGACACCGACCTACGAGCAGTACTTC. Amino acid sequence: CASSPGTPTYEQYF.

This chain joins TRBV18 and TRBJ1-1; possibly TRBD1 for D (6 bases). Germline CDR1 reads KGHSH; CDR2 reads LQKENI. The V end was cut by 4 bases, the J end by 1 base, with 13 bases between. This CDR3 contains 15 residues. The CDR3 loop is CASSQLDSTNTEAFF. The DNA for the CDR3 is TGTGCCAGCTCACAGCTGGACAGCACGAACACTGAAGCTTTCTTT.

The chain recombines TRBV5-4 with TRBJ2-2, with TRBD2 as a possible D gene (7 bases). V lost 7 bases, J lost 8 bases, and 21 bases lay in between. Per the germline V gene, CDR1 is SGHNT and CDR2 is YYREEE (reference sequence). CDR3 length: 15 residues. CDR3 sequence (DNA): TGTGCCAGCGCGCCGGGCGGGGGCTTATCTGGGGAGCTGTTTTTT. The encoded protein is CASAPGGGLSGELFF. Variable domain in full (rest from reference TRBV5-4 and TRBJ2-2): ETGVTQSPTHLIKTRGQQVTLRCSSQSGHNTVSWYQQALGQGPQFIFQYYREEENGRGNFPPRFSGLQFPNYSSELNVNALELDDSALYLCASAPGGGLSGELFFGEGSRLTVL.

The chain employs TRBV29-1 and TRBJ1-2; TRBD1 might be the D (5 bases). CDR1 and CDR2 (germline): SQVTM, ANQGSEA. The CDR3 covers 13 residues. V dropped 2 bases and J dropped 8 bases, with 15 bases sitting between them. CDR3 loop: CSVESRVLLGYTF. In DNA form, the CDR3 reads TGCAGCGTTGAAAGCAGGGTCCTCTTGGGCTACACCTTC. Drawing the rest from reference TRBV29-1 and TRBJ1-2, the complete variable domain is SAVISQKPSRDICQRGTSLTIQCQVDSQVTMMFWYRQQPGQSLTLIATANQGSEATYESGFVIDKFPISRPNLTFSTLTVSNMSPEDSSIYLCSVESRVLLGYTFGSGTRLTVV.

The J gene is TRBJ2-2, the V gene TRBV7-2; TRBD2 aligns across 11 bases. The V segment lost 4 bases and the J segment 8 bases; nucleotides outside the gene matches: 6. This CDR3 is 15 amino acids long. Germline V gene data show CDR1 as SGHTA and CDR2 as FQGNSA. CDR3 sequence (DNA): TGTGCCAGCAGCTACCGACTAGCGGGATCGGGGGAGCTGTTTTTT. Residues: CASSYRLAGSGELFF.

The V gene is TRBV9, the J gene TRBJ2-2; 11 nucleotides align to TRBD2. The CDR3 spans 16 residues. The junction had 7 bases not matched to a gene; V was cut back by 4 bases and J by 5 bases. Germline-derived CDR1 and CDR2 are SGDLS and YYNGEE. The CDR3 loop is CASSTTSGSLTGELFF. The CDR3 nucleotides read TGTGCCAGCAGCACCACTAGCGGGAGTTTAACCGGGGAGCTGTTTTTT.

The CDR3: CAWSVAANYGYTF. The DNA of the CDR3 is TGTGCCTGGAGTGTGGCAGCTAACTATGGCTACACCTTC. This chain uses TRBV30 with TRBJ1-2; D is unresolved. This CDR3 has 13 residues. Germline loops: CDR1 GTSNPN, CDR2 SVGIG (reference sequence). V was shortened by 0 bases and J by 0 bases, with 5 bases between the two germline ends.

This clone was picked up one time. The chain carries TRBV9 and TRBJ1-4; tentative D call: TRBD1 (5 bases). The CDR3 has 14 amino acids. Trimming took 0 bases from V and 11 from J, leaving 14 bases between them. CDR1 is SGDLS and CDR2 is YYNGEE in the germline V gene. This chain's CDR3 is CASSVGTLPEKLFF. For the CDR3, the DNA is TGTGCCAGCAGCGTAGGGACACTACCGGAGAAACTGTTTTTT.

This clone has just one count. The CDR3 sequence is CASRGLSYEQYF. In DNA, the CDR3 is TGTGCCAGCAGGGGGCTTTCCTACGAGCAGTACTTC. The chain uses TRBV27 and TRBJ2-7; possibly TRBD1 for D (5 bases). The germline V and J ends were trimmed by 6 bases and 1 base, with 7 bases remaining between them. There are 12 residues in the CDR3. CDR1 MNHEY and CDR2 SMNVEV come from the germline V gene (reference sequence).

This rearrangement joins TRBV7-9 to TRBJ2-1, with unresolved D. The germline gives CDR1 SEHNR, CDR2 FQNEAQ (reference sequence). Trimming removed 5 bases at V and 12 bases at J, with 17 bases between. The CDR3 spans 13 residues. CDR3 sequence (DNA): TGTGCCAGCAGCCCCGGTCTCGCGCAACGGCAGTTCTTC. Translated, it gives CASSPGLAQRQFF.

This clone has just one count. CDR3 DNA sequence: TGTGCCAGCAGTGAATCCCCCGGGACAGTCTATGGCTACACCTTC. This gives the protein CASSESPGTVYGYTF. The V gene is TRBV6-1, the J gene TRBJ1-2; 7 nucleotides align to TRBD1. J lost 4 bases, V lost 2 bases, and 7 bases had no gene match. This CDR3 has 15 residues. Per germline, CDR1 MNHNS and CDR2 SASEGT.

The rearrangement uses TRBV28 and TRBJ1-5, with D possibly matching TRBD1 (5 bases). The length of the CDR3 is 15 residues. V was clipped by 4 bases and J by 2 bases, with 12 bases between them. CDR1 MDHEN and CDR2 SYDVKM come from the germline V gene. CDR3 DNA: TGTGCCAGCAGTTCCCAGGGAGGGGGCAATCAGCCCCAGCATTTT. This gives the protein CASSSQGGGNQPQHF.

V and J are TRBV13 and TRBJ2-1; 9 nucleotides align to TRBD1. CDR1 is PRHDT and CDR2 is FYEKMQ in the germline V gene (reference sequence). The V and J ends lost 8 bases and 8 bases, in that order; junction bases with no gene match: 7. This CDR3 comprises 13 residues. CDR3 amino acids: CASSGTGLYEQFF. The DNA for the CDR3 is TGTGCCAGCTCCGGGACAGGGTTGTATGAGCAGTTCTTC. The full variable domain, rest sourced from reference TRBV13 and TRBJ2-1, is AAGVIQSPRHLIKEKRETATLKCYPIPRHDTVYWYQQGPGQDPQFLISFYEKMQSDKGSIPDRFSAQQFSDYHSELNMSSLELGDSALYFCASSGTGLYEQFFGPGTRLTVL.

This clone has ten or more counts. The chain joins TRBV6-1 to TRBJ2-6; possible D gene TRBD2, 5 bases. The V and J ends lost 11 bases and 0 bases respectively, with 14 bases between them. This CDR3 is 15 amino acids long. CDR1 is MNHNS, CDR2 SASEGT, per germline. The CDR3 spells CAVGEIASGANVLTF. CDR3 nucleotides: TGTGCCGTCGGGGAGATAGCCTCTGGGGCCAACGTCCTGACTTTC.

The genes are TRBV7-9 and TRBJ1-6; no firm D call. V was pared by 3 bases and J by 0 bases, with 12 bases between. CDR1 is SEHNR, CDR2 FQNEAQ, per germline (reference sequence). The CDR3 totals 17 residues. CDR3 amino acids: CASSFVRASSYNSPLHF. CDR3 nucleotide sequence: TGTGCCAGCAGCTTCGTGCGAGCGAGCTCCTATAATTCACCCCTCCACTTT. The variable domain in full, with the rest retrieved from reference TRBV7-9 and TRBJ1-6, is DTGVSQNPRHKITKRGQNVTFRCDPISEHNRLYWYRQTLGQGPEFLTYFQNEAQLEKSRLLSDRFSAERPKGSFSTLEIQRTEQGDSAMYLCASSFVRASSYNSPLHFGNGTRLTVT.

Here the CDR3 reads CATSNRVMGYTF. CDR3 nucleotide sequence: TGCGCCACATCAAACAGGGTGATGGGCTACACCTTC. This sequence joins TRBV4-1 and TRBJ1-2; a weak D match, TRBD1 (6 bases). CDR3 length equals 12 residues. CDR1 and CDR2 from the germline V gene are MGHRA and YSYEKL. V was trimmed by 10 bases and J by 8 bases, leaving 17 bases between them.

In its sample, this clone was seen once. This rearrangement joins TRBV28 to TRBJ2-7; 9 bases fit TRBD1. Losses at the gene ends were 8 bases for V and 4 bases for J; bases not matched to a gene: 15. In germline, CDR1 is MDHEN, CDR2 SYDVKM. The CDR3 totals 16 residues. This CDR3 is CASLSSPGQGTYEQYF. The CDR3 DNA follows: TGTGCCAGCCTCTCCTCCCCGGGACAGGGAACTTACGAGCAGTACTTC.

This rearrangement joins TRBV7-8 to TRBJ1-5; 7 bases line up with TRBD1. Germline V gene sequence: CDR1 SGHVS, CDR2 FQNEAQ. This CDR3 contains 16 residues. With V trimmed by 1 base and J by 2 bases, 5 bases remained unmatched. DNA of the CDR3: TGTGCCAGCAGCTTAGTTCCTGGGACAGGCAATCAGCCCCAGCATTTT. Protein: CASSLVPGTGNQPQHF. Complete variable domain (other parts from reference TRBV7-8 and TRBJ1-5): GAGVSQSPRYKVAKRGQDVALRCDPISGHVSLFWYQQALGQGPEFLTYFQNEAQLDKSGLPSDRFFAERPEGSVSTLKIQRTQQEDSAVYLCASSLVPGTGNQPQHFGDGTRLSIL.

This clone was found once. V and J are TRBV13 and TRBJ2-7; TRBD2 matches at 8 bases. The CDR3 covers 13 residues. Losses at the gene ends were 8 bases for V and 0 bases for J; bases not matched to a gene: 3. Germline CDR1 is PRHDT and CDR2 is FYEKMQ (reference sequence). CDR3 region: CASGSGDSYEQYF. Written as DNA, the CDR3 is TGTGCCAGCGGTAGCGGGGACTCCTACGAGCAGTACTTC.

This rearrangement joins TRBV4-1 to TRBJ1-2, with a weak D call TRBD1 (6 bases). Germline-derived CDR1 and CDR2 are MGHRA and YSYEKL. Between the trimmed V and J ends, which lost 3 bases and 4 bases, there was a span of 15 bases. The CDR3 has 15 residues. The CDR3, as DNA: TGCGCCAGCAGCCACCGAGCGACAGGCGGCTATGGCTACACCTTC. This translates into CASSHRATGGYGYTF.

This rearrangement joins TRBV7-3 to TRBJ2-5, with 7 bases that match TRBD2. CDR1 is SGHTA and CDR2 is FQGTGA in the germline V gene. The CDR3 runs to 14 residues. The V and J ends lost 2 bases and 2 bases, in that order; junction bases with no gene match: 2. The CDR3 reads CASSLGTNQETQYF. CDR3 nucleotide sequence: TGTGCCAGCAGCTTAGGGACTAATCAAGAGACCCAGTACTTC.

The gene calls are TRBV30 and TRBJ1-2, with 8 bases matching TRBD1. With 5 bases clipped from V and 4 bases from J, the junction kept 6 bases outside the gene matches. The CDR3 has 13 residues. In germline, CDR1 is GTSNPN, CDR2 SVGIG (reference sequence). The CDR3 nucleotides read TGTGCCTGGCGGCAGGGGGCACTCTATGGCTACACCTTC. Translated: CAWRQGALYGYTF. Combining the CDR3 with reference TRBV30 and TRBJ1-2 gives the whole variable domain SQTIHQWPATLVQPVGSPLSLECTVEGTSNPNLYWYRQAAGRGLQLLFYSVGIGQISSEVPQNLSASRPQDRQFILSSKKLLLSDSGFYLCAWRQGALYGYTFGSGTRLTVV.

The rearrangement links TRBV11-2 to TRBJ2-5; 7 positions agree with TRBD1. V shed 5 bases, J shed 5 bases, and the junction held 11 bases outside the gene matches. CDR1 is SGHAT, CDR2 FQNNGV, per germline. The CDR3 sequence is 15 residues long. The CDR3 protein is CASSPRQGEWETQYF. The CDR3 region has the DNA TGTGCCAGCAGCCCCCGACAGGGCGAATGGGAGACCCAGTACTTC.